The 17 T cell receptor beta chains below come from one sample, sequenced in a study of blood T cell repertoires in COVID-19 (dated by TCRdb to 2018 to 2021). The method was the immunoSEQ multiplex PCR assay. Imported from immuneACCESS, the table was reduced by TCRdb to in-frame sequences with V and J called. These copies leave out some clones; in studies compared against another copy, an unresolved V gene accounts for under half, and the cause of the remainder is not known. Present in this sample are 430,000 or so clones, roughly 88% of which were seen just once. 1.4% to 1.5% of the sample rests with the top ten. Material for sequencing was PBMCs or T cells enriched from blood (not recorded which). The receptors come from a woman aged 18 to 35 who had been exposed to COVID-19.

The chain carries TRBV11-2 and TRBJ1-4, with D perhaps matching TRBD1 (5 bases). V was cut by 5 bases and J by 6 bases, with 13 bases left in between. The CDR3 contains 14 residues. Germline V lookup: CDR1 SGHAT, CDR2 FQNNGV. CDR3 protein: CASSLGGVDEKLFF. CDR3 nucleotide sequence: TGTGCCAGCAGCCTTGGAGGGGTCGATGAAAAACTGTTTTTT.

This clone showed up just a few times. The J gene is TRBJ2-1, the V gene TRBV4-1, with 9 bases that match TRBD2. V shed 4 bases, J shed 0 bases, and the junction held 7 bases outside the gene matches. Looked up from germline, CDR1 is MGHRA and CDR2 is YSYEKL. The CDR3 has 17 residues. The CDR3 protein is CASSRRLADSSYNEQFF. Written as DNA, the CDR3 is TGCGCCAGCAGCCGCAGACTAGCGGATAGCTCCTACAATGAGCAGTTCTTC.

This clone appeared once. The CDR3 DNA reads as TGTGCCAGCAGCTCCCAGGGTCATGAAGCTTTCTTT. This gives the protein CASSSQGHEAFF. J is TRBJ1-1 and V is TRBV7-9, with D perhaps TRBD1 (5 bases). The germline V gene encodes CDR1 SEHNR and CDR2 FQNEAQ (reference sequence). The CDR3 has 12 amino acids. Deletions cut 4 bases from V and 7 bases from J, with 10 bases between.

This chain uses TRBV18 with TRBJ2-5; no reliable D call. Germline CDR1 KGHSH, CDR2 LQKENI. Trimming removed 0 bases at V and 5 bases at J, with 10 bases between. This CDR3 region has 14 residues. In DNA, the CDR3 is TGTGCCAGCTCACCACCTGCCCAAGCGGAGACCCAGTACTTC. It is translated as CASSPPAQAETQYF.

In this sample, this clone turned up a few times. This rearrangement joins TRBV28 to TRBJ2-7; D is perhaps TRBD1 (6 bases). The CDR3 runs to 14 residues. Germline CDR1 MDHEN, CDR2 SYDVKM. V dropped 5 bases and J dropped 6 bases, with 17 bases sitting between them. The CDR3 loop reads CASSDRTTGGEQYF. CDR3 coding DNA: TGTGCCAGCAGTGACAGGACAACCGGAGGCGAGCAGTACTTC.

V is TRBV25-1 and J is TRBJ2-7; the D gene is possibly TRBD1 (6 bases). CDR1 and CDR2 from the germline V gene are MGHDK and SYGVNS. Between the trimmed V and J ends, which lost 2 bases and 4 bases, there was a span of 6 bases. This CDR3 is 12 amino acids long. CDR3 in amino acids: CASSETGYEQYF. CDR3 nucleotides: TGTGCCAGCAGTGAAACAGGGTACGAGCAGTACTTC.

CDR3 in DNA: TGTGCCAGCAGCCAAGGTCGGGGGACTGAAGCTTTCTTT. It encodes CASSQGRGTEAFF. J is TRBJ1-1 and V is TRBV14; perhaps TRBD1 as D (5 bases). Trimming stripped 1 base from V and 5 bases from J, with 8 bases between. This CDR3 has 13 amino acids. Germline V CDR1 and CDR2: SGHDN, FVKESK. Drawing the rest from reference TRBV14 and TRBJ1-1, the complete variable domain is EAGVTQFPSHSVIEKGQTVTLRCDPISGHDNLYWYRRVMGKEIKFLLHFVKESKQDESGMPNNRFLAERTGGTYSTLKVQPAELEDSGVYFCASSQGRGTEAFFGQGTRLTVV.

The genes are TRBV28 and TRBJ1-1, with TRBD1 matching over 9 bases. This CDR3 is 14 amino acids long. Unmatched junction bases numbered 4, after V lost 8 bases and J lost 0 bases. In germline, CDR1 is MDHEN, CDR2 SYDVKM. The CDR3 is CASRGQGMNTEAFF. In DNA form, the CDR3 reads TGTGCCAGCCGGGGACAGGGAATGAACACTGAAGCTTTCTTT.

The V and J genes are TRBV5-6 and TRBJ2-6; 7 bases are a match to TRBD1. Germline lookup yields CDR1 SGHDT and CDR2 YYEEEE. V shed 8 bases and J 5 bases; nucleotides not matched to a gene: 16. The CDR3 consists of 17 residues. The CDR3 here is CASLRDSFSLRANVLTF. Here the CDR3 DNA reads TGTGCCAGTCTCCGGGACAGCTTTTCTCTGAGGGCCAACGTCCTGACTTTC.

This clone was recorded only once. The chain joins TRBV10-3 to TRBJ2-7; D is uncertain. The length of the CDR3 is 13 residues. CDR1 and CDR2 (germline): ENHRY, SYGVKD. V lost 7 bases and J 1 base, leaving 11 bases between the germline ends. CDR3 loop: CAINDDSSYEQYF. In DNA form, the CDR3 reads TGTGCCATCAACGACGACTCTTCCTACGAGCAGTACTTC.

CDR3 loop: CASSFPDTMNTEAFF. CDR3 nucleotide sequence: TGTGCCAGTAGTTTTCCGGACACGATGAACACTGAAGCTTTCTTT. The chain joins TRBV19 to TRBJ1-1, with D possibly matching TRBD1 (5 bases). CDR3 length: 15 residues. Germline CDR1 and CDR2: LNHDA and SQIVND (reference sequence). V lost 5 bases, J lost 0 bases, and 13 bases lay in between.

CDR3 in amino acids: CASNPIGSSYEQYF. CDR3 nucleotide sequence: TGTGCCAGCAACCCCATCGGGAGCTCCTACGAGCAGTACTTC. The chain recombines TRBV27 with TRBJ2-7, with D possibly being TRBD2 (6 bases). CDR3 length: 14 residues. From germline, CDR1 is MNHEY and CDR2 SMNVEV (reference sequence). V was pared by 7 bases and J by 0 bases, with 13 bases between.

As concerns this clone: The sample has other DNA sequences that encode this CDR3 too. The V and J genes are TRBV5-1 and TRBJ2-3, with 12 bases matching TRBD2. The CDR3 is 15 residues long. Germline-derived CDR1 and CDR2 are SGHRS and YFSETQ. J lost 3 bases, V lost 3 bases, and 2 bases had no gene match. The chain's CDR3 is CASSSLAGGTDTQYF. The CDR3 DNA reads as TGCGCCAGCAGCTCTCTAGCGGGAGGGACAGATACGCAGTATTTT.

The chain recombines TRBV6-1 with TRBJ1-5; 11 bases agree with TRBD1. J gave up 7 bases and V 1 base, and 0 bases lay outside the gene matches. The germline V gene encodes CDR1 MNHNS and CDR2 SASEGT. The CDR3 is 14 amino acids. The CDR3 here is CASSEGTGGQPQHF. CDR3 coding DNA: TGTGCCAGCAGTGAAGGGACAGGGGGCCAGCCCCAGCATTTT.

CDR3 loop: CASSQEGSGTYNEQFF. In DNA, the CDR3 is TGCGCCAGCAGCCAAGAAGGGAGCGGCACCTACAATGAGCAGTTCTTC. The chain employs TRBV4-3 and TRBJ2-1, with D possibly being TRBD2 (5 bases). This CDR3 is built from 16 residues. The germline CDR1 and CDR2 sequences are LGHNA and YSLEER. The V end lost 0 bases, the J end lost 2 bases, and 11 bases lay between the germline ends.

The chain is built from TRBV7-9 and TRBJ2-7; the D gene is possibly TRBD2 (6 bases). There are 14 residues in the CDR3. Germline V CDR1 and CDR2: SEHNR, FQNEAQ (reference sequence). Trimming left V 3 bases short and J 2 bases short, with 11 bases between. CDR3 sequence (DNA): TGTGCCAGCAGCTTTTCGGGGGAAGCCTACGAGCAGTACTTC. Translating it yields CASSFSGEAYEQYF.

V is TRBV11-2 and J is TRBJ2-7; D gene ambiguous. Per germline, CDR1 SGHAT and CDR2 FQNNGV. The CDR3 covers 12 residues. V was cut by 1 base and J by 7 bases, with 8 bases left in between. DNA of the CDR3: TGTGCCAGCAGCTTAGTTCGCCTAGAGCAGTACTTC. Amino acids: CASSLVRLEQYF.